The entry that follows covers one T cell receptor beta chain sequence. A read error may explain this, as a much larger clone is one base away. The data derive from a study of blood T cell repertoires in COVID-19. Turning to the study itself: Samples taken during acute and convalescent COVID-19 were collected in the United States, Italy and Spain. Sources were T cells, B-cell-depleted T cells, or PBMCs; the material itself was cDNA or gDNA.

Looked up from germline, CDR1 is SGHVS and CDR2 is FNYEAQ. The CDR3 spans 15 residues. The trim removed 4 bases at V and 12 bases at J, leaving 12 bases unmatched. As originally analysed: Estimated nucleated cell counts came from reference gene primer amplification. The repertoire was sequenced with immunoSEQ multiplex PCR; TCRdb's copy has only in-frame clones and lacks some. That table is the source of V, J and clone size, and D and trimming were worked out from the DNA. The sample lists tens of thousands of clones; around 85% were seen once. The V and J genes are TRBV7-6 and TRBJ1-1; 12 bases map to TRBD1. The TCR sequence derives from a man older than 75 with acute or convalescent COVID-19. The sample consisted of peripheral blood. The CDR3: CASSSSSGQGAMTFF. DNA of the CDR3: TGTGCCAGCAGCTCTAGCTCGGGACAGGGGGCGATGACTTTCTTT.